This TCR beta chain stems from a study of shared clonotypes between healthy human individuals. Findings and limits, study-wide: Large sequencing depth failed to make sorted-subset sequencing complete, rarefaction showed.

This CDR3 spans 13 amino acids. In germline, CDR1 is SQVTM, CDR2 ANQGSEA. V gave up 4 bases and J gave up 1 base, with 8 bases separating them. Using immunoSEQ multiplex PCR, the repertoire was profiled, and TCRdb retains in-frame clones only, with some absent. This table holds approximately 2.5 million clones, 80% to 95% found once. Everyone who donated was a Caucasian adult who lived in Nashville, Tennessee. Comments on this clone: As yet, its antigen is unknown. Other DNA sequences in this specimen translate into the identical CDR3.

V and J are TRBV29-1 and TRBJ1-5; D gene unclear. The sample consisted of naive CD4+ T cells from PBMCs. Subset meaning: CD45RA+ positively selected. This sequence was found in a man between 18 and 35 years old in good health. Some clones in this sample may be carry-over from other donors' samples. CDR3 loop: CSVVEGSNQPQHF. The CDR3 DNA reads as TGCAGCGTTGTAGAAGGGAGCAATCAGCCCCAGCATTTT.